One and the same sample provided the 15 T cell receptor beta chains below, sequenced in a study of high-grade serous ovarian cancer treatment subgroups. Generated by immunoSEQ multiplex PCR, the TCRdb table keeps only in-frame clones and is missing some. The table includes about 5,700 clones, approximately 68% detected once. Tumor tissue was taken before any definitive surgery or chemotherapy was given. Sequenced: tumor tissue. Receptors originate from a human donor with high-grade serous ovarian cancer.

The genes are TRBV10-3 and TRBJ1-1, with D possibly TRBD1 on 5 matching bases. Germline assignment: CDR1 ENHRY and CDR2 SYGVKD. With 7 bases removed from V and 4 bases from J, the gap between germline ends came to 22 bases. The length of the CDR3 is 16 residues. The CDR3 nucleotides read TGTGCCATCACCCCAGGGAGGGGCGCGGGTTTCACTGAAGCTTTCTTT. Translating it yields CAITPGRGAGFTEAFF.

The V and J genes are TRBV28 and TRBJ2-3; 7 bases fit TRBD1. The germline CDR1 and CDR2 sequences are MDHEN and SYDVKM. The CDR3 totals 12 residues. After removal of 6 bases from V and 9 bases from J, the junction contained 6 bases not matched to a gene. The CDR3 DNA is TGTGCCAGCAGGTTACGACAGGGCACGCAGTATTTT. Its protein product is CASRLRQGTQYF.

V gene TRBV7-2 combines with J gene TRBJ1-1; D is unclear. CDR3 length equals 14 residues. From germline, CDR1 is SGHTA and CDR2 FQGNSA. V shed 3 bases and J shed 5 bases, with 13 bases lying between them. CDR3 coding DNA: TGTGCCAGCAGCTTGGTGGGCGCGGGTACTGAAGCTTTCTTT. Its translation is CASSLVGAGTEAFF.

This clone was detected a few times. Other DNA sequences within the sample encode an identical CDR3. The gene calls are TRBV7-2 and TRBJ2-3; no definite D call. The ends were cut back, 1 base at V and 5 bases at J, with 7 bases in the middle. Germline V lookup: CDR1 SGHTA, CDR2 FQGNSA. The CDR3 loop spans 13 amino acids. In DNA, the CDR3 is TGTGCCAGCAGCTTAGACCTGGGAGATACGCAGTATTTT. The encoded protein is CASSLDLGDTQYF.

In its sample, this clone ranks as medium-sized. This sequence joins TRBV27 and TRBJ1-6, with D uncertain. V was clipped by 3 bases and J by 0 bases, with 12 bases between them. There are 17 residues in the CDR3. The germline V gene has CDR1 MNHEY and CDR2 SMNVEV (reference sequence). CDR3 sequence reads: CASSFNPVSSYNSPLHF. The CDR3 nucleotides are TGTGCCAGCAGTTTCAACCCCGTTAGCTCCTATAATTCACCCCTCCACTTT.

This clone appeared a few times. The V and J genes are TRBV7-2 and TRBJ2-7; D ambiguous. The CDR3 is made up of 12 amino acids. Germline V gene data show CDR1 as SGHTA and CDR2 as FQGNSA. Between the trimmed V and J ends, which lost 5 bases and 2 bases, there was a span of 7 bases. CDR3 amino acids: CASSPGAYEQYF. CDR3 DNA sequence: TGTGCCAGCAGCCCCGGCGCCTACGAGCAGTACTTC.

The chain is built from TRBV5-1 and TRBJ2-1; weak D call: TRBD2 (6 bases). With 5 bases removed from V and 0 bases from J, the gap between germline ends came to 15 bases. In germline, CDR1 is SGHRS, CDR2 YFSETQ. The CDR3 has 16 residues. The CDR3 DNA reads TGCGCCAGCAGAGCTCGGGACTTGAGCTCCTACAATGAGCAGTTCTTC. Its translation: CASRARDLSSYNEQFF.

V and J are TRBV6-5 and TRBJ2-5; 7 positions match TRBD1. V shed 0 bases, J shed 5 bases, and the junction held 6 bases outside the gene matches. The CDR3 totals 15 residues. The germline V gene has CDR1 MNHEY and CDR2 SVGAGI. CDR3 sequence (DNA): TGTGCCAGCAGTTACTCGACCGGACAGGCGGAGACCCAGTACTTC. It codes for CASSYSTGQAETQYF.

This clone has a single count. The chain links TRBV4-1 to TRBJ2-6; unclear D gene. V was trimmed by 0 bases and J by 5 bases, leaving 14 bases between them. CDR1 is MGHRA and CDR2 is YSYEKL in the germline V gene. This CDR3 spans 17 amino acids. The CDR3 loop reads CASSQEPGSSRANVLTF. CDR3 in DNA: TGCGCCAGCAGCCAAGAACCGGGTTCCAGTCGGGCCAACGTCCTGACTTTC.

The V and J genes are TRBV7-8 and TRBJ1-5; 9 nucleotides line up with TRBD1. The CDR3 totals 16 residues. The V and J ends lost 5 bases and 11 bases, in that order; junction bases with no gene match: 16. Per germline, CDR1 SGHVS and CDR2 FQNEAQ. The CDR3 sequence is CASSTRTGVPGVAQHF. CDR3 coding DNA: TGTGCCAGCAGCACAAGGACAGGGGTACCGGGGGTCGCCCAGCATTTT.

The chain uses TRBV10-3 and TRBJ2-7; D may match TRBD1 or TRBD2 (5 bases each). CDR1 and CDR2 from the germline V gene are ENHRY and SYGVKD. The CDR3 has 14 residues. The ends were cut back, 5 bases at V and 0 bases at J, with 11 bases in the middle. CDR3 residues: CAISRDGSSYEQYF. CDR3 bases: TGTGCCATCAGTCGGGACGGCAGCTCCTACGAGCAGTACTTC.

The CDR3, as DNA: TGTGCCAGCAGCTCTAGGGGGGGCGGGTCAGTTGAAAAACTGTTTTTT. This encodes CASSSRGGGSVEKLFF. This chain links TRBV7-2 with TRBJ1-4, with a tentative D call TRBD1 (6 bases). From germline, CDR1 is SGHTA and CDR2 FQGNSA. The CDR3 has 16 residues. Trimming removed 4 bases at V and 7 bases at J, with 19 bases between.

Sample share makes this clone medium-sized. The V and J genes are TRBV19 and TRBJ1-5; 7 nucleotides align to TRBD1. V was pared by 3 bases and J by 9 bases, with 8 bases of the junction left unmatched. Germline lookup yields CDR1 LNHDA and CDR2 SQIVND (reference sequence). This CDR3 region has 14 residues. In nucleotides, the CDR3 is TGTGCCAGTAGTATTCAGGGGGGCGGAGCGCCCCAGCATTTT. Its protein product is CASSIQGGGAPQHF.

The chain links TRBV9 to TRBJ2-1; possible D gene TRBD1, 6 bases. Germline loops: CDR1 SGDLS, CDR2 YYNGEE. The CDR3 spans 16 residues. V was clipped by 4 bases and J by 2 bases, with 16 bases between them. The CDR3 spells CASSIRQVEAYNEQFF. DNA for the CDR3: TGTGCCAGCAGCATCAGACAGGTCGAAGCCTACAATGAGCAGTTCTTC.

This clone was seen a few times. The V and J genes are TRBV7-2 and TRBJ1-5; D ambiguous. Trimming stripped 4 bases from V and 6 bases from J, with 13 bases between. CDR1 is SGHTA and CDR2 is FQGNSA in the germline V gene. This CDR3 is 14 amino acids long. The CDR3 nucleotides read TGTGCCAGCAGCTCCGCCTTGGGGTTTCAGCCCCAGCATTTT. Translation gives CASSSALGFQPQHF.